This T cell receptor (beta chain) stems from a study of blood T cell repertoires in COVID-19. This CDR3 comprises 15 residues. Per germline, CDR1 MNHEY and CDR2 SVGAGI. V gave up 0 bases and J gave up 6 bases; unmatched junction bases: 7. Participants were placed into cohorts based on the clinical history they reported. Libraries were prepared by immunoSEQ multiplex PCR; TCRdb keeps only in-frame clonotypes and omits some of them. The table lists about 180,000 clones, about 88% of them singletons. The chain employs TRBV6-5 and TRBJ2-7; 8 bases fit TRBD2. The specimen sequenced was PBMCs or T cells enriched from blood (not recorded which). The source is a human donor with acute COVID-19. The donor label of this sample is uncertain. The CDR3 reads CASSYSRLASGEQYF. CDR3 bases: TGTGCCAGCAGTTACTCGAGACTAGCGTCGGGCGAGCAGTACTTC.